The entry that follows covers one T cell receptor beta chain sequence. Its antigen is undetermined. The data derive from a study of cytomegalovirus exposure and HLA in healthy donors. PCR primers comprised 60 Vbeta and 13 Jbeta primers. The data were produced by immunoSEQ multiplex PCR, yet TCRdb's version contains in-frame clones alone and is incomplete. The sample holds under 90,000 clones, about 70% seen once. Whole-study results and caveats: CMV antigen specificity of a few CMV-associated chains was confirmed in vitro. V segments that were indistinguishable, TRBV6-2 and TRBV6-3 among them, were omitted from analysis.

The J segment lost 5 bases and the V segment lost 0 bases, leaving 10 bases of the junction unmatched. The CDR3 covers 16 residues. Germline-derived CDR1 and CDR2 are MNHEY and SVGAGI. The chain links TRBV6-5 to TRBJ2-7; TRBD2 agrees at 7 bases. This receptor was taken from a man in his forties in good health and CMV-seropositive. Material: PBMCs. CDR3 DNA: TGTGCCAGCAGTTACTCGACCCGCGGGAGCCTGGACGAGCAGTACTTC. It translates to CASSYSTRGSLDEQYF.